One and the same sample provided the 20 T cell receptor beta chains below, sequenced in a study of T cell repertoires in cytomegalovirus infection. Antigen specificity for these receptors is unknown. TCRdb re-derived calls from the reads in MiXCR, one entry per CDR3 protein. The repertoire includes 750,000 to 900,000 distinct CDR3 sequences, 25% to 35% of them detected once, and 13% sits in the top ten. The sample in question was cultured CD8+ T cells from PBMCs, obtained from culture after CMV antigen stimulation. The receptors come from a human donor in good health (CMV status not recorded). Some clones in this sample may be carry-over from other donors' samples.

This clonotype was seen at least ten times. The rearrangement links TRBV7-2 to TRBJ2-1; D not resolved. Trimming removed 2 bases from V and 4 bases from J, with 9 bases in between. CDR3 length equals 14 residues. In germline, CDR1 is SGHTA, CDR2 FQGNSA. The CDR3 coding sequence is TGTGCCAGCAGCTTATCCTGGCCGTACAATGAGCAGTTCTTC. Protein product: CASSLSWPYNEQFF.

The chain recombines TRBV6-2 or TRBV6-3 with TRBJ2-5; D perhaps matches TRBD2 (7 bases). CDR1 is MNHEY, CDR2 SVGEGT, per germline. The CDR3 contains 15 residues. V dropped 2 bases and J dropped 5 bases, with 15 bases sitting between them. The CDR3 DNA reads as TGTGCCAGCAGTTACGTCGGGGGGCTCGGGGAGACCCAGTACTTC. It translates to CASSYVGGLGETQYF.

The V and J genes are TRBV12-3 or TRBV12-4 and TRBJ2-3, with D unresolved. The CDR3 is 16 residues long. Trimming took off 6 bases at V and 3 bases at J, with 19 bases between the two ends. CDR3 protein: CASSSSSTSSTDTQYF. The CDR3 region has the DNA TGTGCCAGCAGCTCCTCATCGACATCCTCAACAGATACGCAGTATTTT.

The rearrangement links TRBV6-6 to TRBJ1-5; D might be TRBD1 (5 bases). The V end was cut by 5 bases, the J end by 0 bases, with 14 bases between. CDR3 length: 16 amino acids. The germline CDR1 and CDR2 sequences are MNHNY and SVGAGI (reference sequence). CDR3 sequence: CASSPTVWTSNQPQHF. The CDR3 DNA reads as TGTGCCAGCAGTCCGACAGTTTGGACTAGCAATCAGCCCCAGCATTTT.

This clonotype was seen a few times. The gene calls are TRBV12-3 or TRBV12-4 and TRBJ2-6; D remains ambiguous. The CDR3 loop spans 14 amino acids. Trimming cost V 6 bases and J 4 bases, with 10 bases left between them. DNA of the CDR3: TGTGCCAGCAGATTGGGTGCCGGGGCCAACGTCCTGACTTTC. This encodes CASRLGAGANVLTF.

The chain links TRBV27 to TRBJ2-5, with 10 bases that match TRBD1. V lost 4 bases to trimming and J lost 7 bases; unmatched junction nucleotides: 6. The CDR3 has 14 residues. Germline CDR1 reads MNHEY; CDR2 reads SMNVEV (reference sequence). In DNA form, the CDR3 reads TGTGCCAGCAGTTCGAATTGGGACAGGGGGACCCAGTACTTC. This encodes CASSSNWDRGTQYF.

The chain couples TRBV12-3 or TRBV12-4 to TRBJ1-1, with D maybe TRBD1 (5 bases). V was cut by 5 bases and J by 1 base, with 11 bases left in between. The CDR3 extends over 14 amino acids. In DNA, the CDR3 is TGTGCCAGCAGTAAAGGGGAGGGGAACACTGAAGCTTTCTTT. It codes for CASSKGEGNTEAFF.

This clonotype came up a few times. The chain combines TRBV27 with TRBJ2-2, with 11 bases lining up with TRBD1. The CDR3 loop spans 15 amino acids. V was clipped by 6 bases and J by 5 bases; unmatched bases: 5. In germline, CDR1 is MNHEY, CDR2 SMNVEV (reference sequence). CDR3 residues: CASSPGDRGTGELFF. CDR3 coding DNA: TGTGCCAGCAGCCCAGGGGACAGGGGGACCGGGGAGCTGTTTTTT.

This clonotype was seen only a few times. J is TRBJ2-7 and V is TRBV10-1, with 8 bases matching TRBD1. The CDR3 sequence is 13 residues long. With V trimmed by 6 bases and J by 6 bases, 7 bases remained unmatched. The V gene's germline CDR1 is WNHNN and CDR2 SYGVQD (reference sequence). CDR3 bases: TGCGCCAGCAGGGACAGGGATTGGGGCGAGCAGTACTTC. Protein product: CASRDRDWGEQYF.

This clonotype has more than one count but fewer than ten. The chain is built from TRBV4-1 and TRBJ1-1; D remains unclear. Germline CDR1 and CDR2: MGHRA and YSYEKL. V was shortened by 0 bases and J by 2 bases, with 13 bases between the two germline ends. The CDR3 is made up of 16 amino acids. The CDR3 is CASSQDQSSPNTEAFF. CDR3 bases: TGCGCCAGCAGCCAAGACCAGTCCTCTCCTAACACTGAAGCTTTCTTT.

The CDR3 loop is CASSLDPGQDVNSNQPQHF. The CDR3 DNA sequence: TGTGCCAGCAGTCTCGACCCGGGACAGGACGTGAATAGCAATCAGCCCCAGCATTTT. The V call is TRBV6-2 or TRBV6-3, the J call TRBJ1-5; 8 bases align to TRBD1. The CDR3 contains 19 residues. CDR1 MNHEY and CDR2 SVGEGT come from the germline V gene. V dropped 5 bases and J dropped 0; count of bases not matched to a gene: 15.

This clonotype occurred a few times. This chain uses TRBV29-1 with TRBJ2-5; 7 bases align to TRBD2. V dropped 3 bases and J dropped 3; count of bases not matched to a gene: 1. From germline, CDR1 is SQVTM and CDR2 ANQGSEA. The CDR3 consists of 12 residues. CDR3 coding DNA: TGCAGCGTTGAGGGAGGGGAAGAGACCCAGTACTTC. The encoded protein is CSVEGGEETQYF.

The chain recombines TRBV6-4 with TRBJ1-1, with D possibly being TRBD1 (6 bases). This CDR3 is built from 15 residues. Germline-derived CDR1 and CDR2 are MRHNA and SNTAGT. V shed 3 bases and J shed 3 bases, with 14 bases lying between them. The CDR3 DNA reads TGTGCCAGCAGTGAGACAGGCCCCGGGGACACTGAAGCTTTCTTT. Translating gives CASSETGPGDTEAFF.

CDR3 coding DNA: TGTGCCAGCAACAGGAATAGCAATCAGCCCCAGCATTTT. Protein sequence: CASNRNSNQPQHF. The chain carries TRBV7-6 and TRBJ1-5; D possibly corresponds to TRBD1 (5 bases). V gave up 7 bases and J gave up 0 bases, with 7 bases separating them. CDR3 length equals 13 residues. From germline, CDR1 is SGHVS and CDR2 FNYEAQ.

The genes are TRBV7-9 and TRBJ1-4, with D possibly TRBD1 on 5 matching bases. V lost 2 bases to trimming and J lost 0 bases, with 10 bases between them. CDR3 length: 16 residues. CDR1 is SEHNR and CDR2 is FQNEAQ in the germline V gene (reference sequence). CDR3 in DNA: TGTGCCAGCAGCTTATGGTCAGGGTCAACTAATGAAAAACTGTTTTTT. Protein: CASSLWSGSTNEKLFF.

This clonotype was counted at least ten times. The chain couples TRBV7-9 to TRBJ2-5, with TRBD2 identical over 7 bases. The CDR3 has 18 residues. J lost 2 bases, V lost 4 bases, and 16 bases had no gene match. Germline loops: CDR1 SEHNR, CDR2 FQNEAQ (reference sequence). The CDR3: CASSYLVLAPTGQETQYF. The CDR3 DNA follows: TGTGCCAGCAGCTACTTGGTACTAGCGCCCACGGGGCAAGAGACCCAGTACTTC.

This chain uses TRBV5-4 with TRBJ1-3; D is unresolved. Trimming pared 3 bases from V and 0 bases from J, leaving 13 bases between. Germline V CDR1 and CDR2: SGHNT, YYREEE (reference sequence). The CDR3 runs 16 residues. CDR3 DNA sequence: TGTGCCAGCAGCTCGGGTGGCAGTAGCTCTGGAAACACCATATATTTT. Its protein product is CASSSGGSSSGNTIYF.

J is TRBJ2-6 and V is TRBV4-1, with D possibly being TRBD1 (5 bases). The germline gives CDR1 MGHRA, CDR2 YSYEKL. The ends were cut back, 3 bases at V and 2 bases at J, with 8 bases in the middle. The CDR3 contains 15 residues. The CDR3 DNA reads as TGCGCCAGCAGCCATCAGGGTGCTGGGGCCAACGTCCTGACTTTC. It translates to CASSHQGAGANVLTF.

This clonotype was counted between two and nine times. V gene TRBV5-4 combines with J gene TRBJ2-1, with D possibly being TRBD2 (5 bases). The V end lost 0 bases, the J end lost 6 bases, and 10 bases lay between the germline ends. Germline CDR1 is SGHNT and CDR2 is YYREEE (reference sequence). This CDR3 contains 14 residues. The CDR3 protein is CASSLAVGGNEQFF. CDR3 nucleotide sequence: TGTGCCAGCAGCTTGGCGGTCGGAGGCAATGAGCAGTTCTTC.

This clonotype was observed many times. The chain uses TRBV27 and TRBJ2-3, with TRBD1 matching over 7 bases. This CDR3 spans 15 amino acids. Germline values: CDR1 MNHEY, CDR2 SMNVEV (reference sequence). The junction had 4 bases not matched to a gene; V was cut back by 4 bases and J by 0 bases. The CDR3 region is CASSWTGSSTDTQYF. Here the CDR3 DNA reads TGTGCCAGCAGTTGGACAGGCTCGAGCACAGATACGCAGTATTTT.